This T cell receptor (beta chain) was documented in a study of shared clonotypes between healthy human individuals. Naive CD8 cells comprised CD45RO-negative, CCR7-positively selected cells, excluding terminally differentiated effector memory CD45RA+ cells. Each donor was a Caucasian adult residing in Nashville, Tennessee. Study-level findings and limits: Clonotype sharing among the donors was expected to vary with sequencing depth.

For this clone: Its antigen is unidentified.

As processed by the authors: ImmunoSEQ output lacked quality scores and full-length reads, limiting matched filtering. Profiled with immunoSEQ multiplex PCR; TCRdb holds only in-frame clones, not every one. The DNA gave D and trimming, while V, J and clone size come from that table. The sample has millions of clones, approximately 94% seen once. CDR3 size: 15 residues. CDR1 is SEHNR and CDR2 is FQNEAQ in the germline V gene (reference sequence). The V segment lost 1 base and the J segment 3 bases; nucleotides outside the gene matches: 1. The clonotype originates from a young man in good health. Some clones in this sample may be carry-over from other donors' samples. Specimen: naive CD8+ T cells from PBMCs. This chain connects TRBV7-9 to TRBJ2-3, with 10 nucleotides matching TRBD2. DNA for the CDR3: TGTGCCAGCAGCTTAGTTAGCGGGAGGACAGATACGCAGTATTTT. Translating it yields CASSLVSGRTDTQYF.